Presented here are 31 T cell receptor beta chains from one specimen sequenced in a study of Tregs in tolerant kidney transplant recipients. The protocol was immunoSEQ multiplex PCR, while the TCRdb copy is restricted to in-frame clones and leaves out a portion. The repertoire holds approximately 67,000 clones, with over 85% as singletons. Sequenced here: CD8+ T cells from blood, sampled before the transplant. Receptors originate from a human donor who received a combined kidney and bone marrow transplant.

The chain has TRBV14 and TRBJ2-5, with 8 bases lining up with TRBD1. The end of the DNA aligns better with TRBJ2-7, so the J call may be wrong. The CDR3 is 14 residues long. Germline V gene data show CDR1 as SGHDN and CDR2 as FVKESK. The CDR3 bases are TGTGCCAGCAGCCCCGTAGGACAGGGCTACGAGCAGTACTTC. Protein sequence: CASSPVGQGYEQYF.

The genes are TRBV15 and TRBJ1-2; possibly TRBD1 for D (6 bases). The CDR3 length is 13 residues. Germline-derived CDR1 and CDR2 are LNHNV and YYDKDF (reference sequence). V lost 3 bases and J lost 5, with 10 bases in between. CDR3 loop: CATSRERGYGYTF. As DNA, the CDR3 is TGTGCCACCAGCAGGGAAAGGGGGTATGGCTACACCTTC.

V and J are TRBV30 and TRBJ2-7; unclear D gene. Germline loops: CDR1 GTSNPN, CDR2 SVGIG (reference sequence). V dropped 0 bases and J dropped 5 bases, with 11 bases sitting between them. This CDR3 comprises 13 residues. The DNA of the CDR3 is TGTGCCTGGAGTGTGGCCTCCCCGAACGAGCAGTACTTC. It encodes CAWSVASPNEQYF.

The chain combines TRBV7-5 with TRBJ1-2; the table's D call, TRBD1, was not checked against the DNA. TRBV7-5 is designated a pseudogene. There are 14 residues in the CDR3. The CDR3 spells CVRSLGQGSYGYTF. The CDR3, as DNA: TGTGTCAGAAGCCTTGGACAGGGGTCCTATGGCTACACCTTC.

Turning to this clone: Compared with germline, one end of the junction differs, possibly owing to a read error. Other DNA variants within this sample encode the same CDR3. The V and J genes are TRBV19 and TRBJ1-6, with 9 bases lining up with TRBD1. There are 15 residues in the CDR3. The germline V gene encodes CDR1 LNHDA and CDR2 SQIVND (reference sequence). CDR3 amino acids: CASSTGTGGNSPLHF. CDR3 DNA: TGTGCCAGTAGTACCGGAACAGGGGGCAATTCCCCCCTCCACTTT.

This sequence joins TRBV6-1 and TRBJ2-7; no firm D call. With 4 bases removed from V and 2 bases from J, the gap between germline ends came to 9 bases. Germline V CDR1 and CDR2: MNHNS, SASEGT. The CDR3 totals 13 residues. This CDR3 reads CASSVWQTYEQYF. The CDR3 DNA reads TGTGCCAGCAGTGTATGGCAGACCTACGAGCAGTACTTC.

The chain uses TRBV13 and TRBJ1-6; D is ambiguous. Germline CDR1 reads PRHDT; CDR2 reads FYEKMQ (reference sequence). The length of the CDR3 is 14 residues. V lost 0 bases and J lost 7, with 7 bases in between. The CDR3 is CASSLGGANSPLHF. In nucleotides, the CDR3 is TGTGCCAGCAGCTTAGGGGGCGCAAATTCACCCCTCCACTTT.

V is TRBV9 and J is TRBJ1-5; 8 bases map to TRBD1. The CDR3 contains 14 residues. V was clipped by 2 bases and J by 4 bases; unmatched bases: 2. Per the germline V gene, CDR1 is SGDLS and CDR2 is YYNGEE. CDR3 amino acids: CASSVGQVNQPQHF. The CDR3 DNA is TGTGCCAGCAGCGTGGGACAGGTGAATCAGCCCCAGCATTTT.

The chain has TRBV6-5 and TRBJ2-7; D perhaps matches TRBD2 (5 bases). The germline gives CDR1 MNHEY, CDR2 SVGAGI. V lost 5 bases and J 2 bases, leaving 13 bases between the germline ends. The CDR3 runs 14 residues. The CDR3 spells CASSDEGSAYEQYF. CDR3 nucleotide sequence: TGTGCCAGCAGTGATGAGGGTTCAGCCTACGAGCAGTACTTC.

This sequence joins TRBV28 and TRBJ1-5, with 7 bases aligning to TRBD1. Germline V gene lookup returns CDR1 MDHEN and CDR2 SYDVKM. V was pared by 7 bases and J by 5 bases, with 14 bases of the junction left unmatched. The CDR3 spans 16 residues. CDR3 in amino acids: CASTFRQGKGYQPQHF. CDR3 sequence (DNA): TGTGCCAGCACATTTAGACAGGGCAAAGGCTATCAGCCCCAGCATTTT.

This chain connects TRBV5-6 to TRBJ2-1, with 8 positions matching TRBD2. Germline V CDR1 and CDR2: SGHDT, YYEEEE. The CDR3 covers 15 residues. Trimming at V came to 2 bases and at J to 0 bases, leaving 1 base not matched to a gene. CDR3 bases: TGTGCCAGCAGCTTAGGGACTAGCTCCTACAATGAGCAGTTCTTC. As protein: CASSLGTSSYNEQFF.

This clone turned up a few times. The V gene is TRBV7-9, the J gene TRBJ1-1; D gene ambiguous. This CDR3 contains 14 residues. Trimming pared 3 bases from V and 1 base from J, leaving 9 bases between. Per germline, CDR1 SEHNR and CDR2 FQNEAQ (reference sequence). CDR3 amino acids: CASSLPGRNTEAFF. The CDR3 nucleotides are TGTGCCAGCAGCTTGCCCGGGAGGAACACTGAAGCTTTCTTT.

The V gene is TRBV5-8, the J gene TRBJ2-1, with unresolved D. Germline CDR1 SGHTS, CDR2 YDEGEE. The CDR3 is 14 residues long. V dropped 1 base and J dropped 0 bases, with 5 bases sitting between them. The DNA of the CDR3 is TGTGCCAGCAGCTTGACGGGCTCCTACAATGAGCAGTTCTTC. This sequence encodes CASSLTGSYNEQFF.

This clone has a handful of counts. J is TRBJ2-7 and V is TRBV7-9; D is undetermined. V was pared by 1 base and J by 3 bases, with 4 bases between. The CDR3 sequence is 12 residues long. Germline CDR1 reads SEHNR; CDR2 reads FQNEAQ (reference sequence). In DNA form, the CDR3 reads TGTGCCAGCAGCTTAGGCAGCTACGAGCAGTACTTC. The encoded protein is CASSLGSYEQYF.

This clone was seen a few times. The chain is built from TRBV4-1 and TRBJ2-1; TRBD2 matches at 12 bases. The germline gives CDR1 MGHRA, CDR2 YSYEKL. After removal of 4 bases from V and 4 bases from J, the junction contained 8 bases not matched to a gene. The CDR3 has 17 residues. Here the CDR3 DNA reads TGCGCCAGCAGCCCTGTGACTAGCGGGGGCCCTTACAATGAGCAGTTCTTC. This translates into CASSPVTSGGPYNEQFF.

V gene TRBV7-8 combines with J gene TRBJ2-5; 7 positions match TRBD2. V lost 3 bases and J lost 1; bases outside the gene matches: 2. The CDR3 extends over 14 amino acids. The V gene's germline CDR1 is SGHVS and CDR2 FQNEAQ. CDR3 sequence reads: CASSLLAVQETQYF. CDR3 bases: TGTGCCAGCAGCTTGCTAGCGGTCCAAGAGACCCAGTACTTC.

The chain uses TRBV9 and TRBJ2-2; TRBD1 matches at 8 bases. Trimming removed 5 bases from V and 1 base from J; junction bases left unmatched: 4. The CDR3 length is 15 residues. Germline V gene sequence: CDR1 SGDLS, CDR2 YYNGEE. CDR3 sequence (DNA): TGTGCCAGCAGGACCGGGACAGGGAACACCGGGGAGCTGTTTTTT. It specifies CASRTGTGNTGELFF.

J is TRBJ2-1 and V is TRBV4-1; D is unresolved. The germline V and J ends were trimmed by 0 bases and 0 bases, with 15 bases remaining between them. The CDR3 is made up of 18 amino acids. The germline CDR1 and CDR2 sequences are MGHRA and YSYEKL. DNA for the CDR3: TGCGCCAGCAGCCAAGATTCCAGCGCGATAGGCTCCTACAATGAGCAGTTCTTC. Its translation: CASSQDSSAIGSYNEQFF.

The chain links TRBV4-1 to TRBJ1-1; weak D call: TRBD1 (6 bases). CDR1 MGHRA and CDR2 YSYEKL come from the germline V gene. The V gene lost 1 base and the J gene lost 3 bases, with 12 bases spanning the gap. This CDR3 region has 15 residues. In DNA, the CDR3 is TGCGCCAGCAGCCAAGGACGGGAGGGGGACACTGAAGCTTTCTTT. Its translation: CASSQGREGDTEAFF.

The V gene is TRBV4-1, the J gene TRBJ1-2, with a weak D call TRBD1 (5 bases). There are 15 residues in the CDR3. Germline V gives CDR1 MGHRA, CDR2 YSYEKL. V lost 1 base and J 7 bases, leaving 16 bases between the germline ends. Here the CDR3 DNA reads TGCGCCAGCAGCCAAGCCCCCGAGGTTAGGGGTGGCTACACCTTC. Translated, it gives CASSQAPEVRGGYTF.

J is TRBJ1-4 and V is TRBV4-3, with TRBD1 identical over 10 bases. The V segment lost 5 bases and the J segment 5 bases; nucleotides outside the gene matches: 11. CDR1 LGHNA and CDR2 YSLEER come from the germline V gene. The CDR3 loop spans 17 amino acids. CDR3 sequence reads: CASSFRQGAIINEKLFF. The CDR3, as DNA: TGCGCCAGCAGCTTTAGACAGGGGGCAATCATAAATGAAAAACTGTTTTTT.

The V call is TRBV6-1, the J call TRBJ2-7; D might be TRBD1 (6 bases). The CDR3 has 14 residues. The germline V gene encodes CDR1 MNHNS and CDR2 SASEGT. Between the trimmed V and J ends, which lost 3 bases and 1 base, there was a span of 10 bases. CDR3 coding DNA: TGTGCCAGCAGTGACAGCCAGGGGTCCTACGAGCAGTACTTC. Amino acids: CASSDSQGSYEQYF.

Only one count was recorded for this clone. The chain carries TRBV6-7 and TRBJ2-3, with a possible D match to TRBD1 (5 bases). TRBV6-7 is recorded as an ORF, its role being uncertain. CDR3 length equals 15 residues. V was cut by 0 bases and J by 0 bases, with 7 bases left in between. The CDR3 loop reads CASSYSGESTDTQYF. For the CDR3, the DNA is TGTGCCAGCAGTTACTCAGGGGAAAGCACAGATACGCAGTATTTT.

The DNA for the CDR3 is TGTGCCTGGGATACAGGCCAAGGGTACAATGAGCAGTTCTTC. Its protein is CAWDTGQGYNEQFF. The rearrangement joins TRBV30 to TRBJ2-1, with D tentatively TRBD1 (5 bases). V shed 5 bases and J shed 4 bases, with 15 bases lying between them. The CDR3 runs 14 residues. CDR1 and CDR2 from the germline V gene are GTSNPN and SVGIG (reference sequence).

Comment on this clone: Relative to the germline gene, one junction end is altered; a read error may explain this. Additional DNA sequences in this sample encode the identical CDR3. V and J are TRBV5-8 and TRBJ1-6; D call uncertain. The germline V gene has CDR1 SGHTS and CDR2 YDEGEE. There are 14 residues in the CDR3. The CDR3, as DNA: TGTGCCAGCAGCCCGGGTTCCTATAATTCCCCCCTCCACTTT. Encoded protein: CASSPGSYNSPLHF.

V usage is TRBV6-5 and J usage is TRBJ1-2; weak D call: TRBD1 (5 bases). This CDR3 is built from 13 residues. V shed 4 bases and J shed 3 bases, with 9 bases lying between them. Germline V lookup: CDR1 MNHEY, CDR2 SVGAGI. The CDR3 nucleotides read TGTGCCAGCAGTTGGGGGGGGGACTATGGCTACACCTTC. As protein: CASSWGGDYGYTF.

The CDR3, as DNA: TGTGCCAGCAGCCTACAGCTCTCTGGGGCCAACGTCCTGACTTTC. Translating gives CASSLQLSGANVLTF. The rearrangement joins TRBV13 to TRBJ2-6, with D unresolved. V was cut by 5 bases and J by 0 bases, with 8 bases left in between. CDR1 and CDR2 (germline): PRHDT, FYEKMQ (reference sequence). The CDR3 has 15 amino acids.

The chain is built from TRBV5-1 and TRBJ2-2; TRBD2 is a possible D gene (5 bases). Trimming pared 2 bases from V and 4 bases from J, leaving 12 bases between. CDR1 SGHRS and CDR2 YFSETQ come from the germline V gene. The CDR3 covers 15 residues. The CDR3 protein is CASSLGPRGTGELFF. The CDR3 bases are TGCGCCAGCAGCTTAGGCCCTCGGGGCACCGGGGAGCTGTTTTTT. The whole variable domain, filled in from reference TRBV5-1 and TRBJ2-2, reads KAGVTQTPRYLIKTRGQQVTLSCSPISGHRSVSWYQQTPGQGLQFLFEYFSETQRNKGNFPGRFSGRQFSNSRSEMNVSTLELGDSALYLCASSLGPRGTGELFFGEGSRLTVL.

This chain links TRBV5-6 with TRBJ2-1, with a possible D match to TRBD2 (6 bases). V lost 0 bases to trimming and J lost 7 bases, with 8 bases between them. The germline CDR1 and CDR2 sequences are SGHDT and YYEEEE. The CDR3 is 13 residues long. The CDR3 loop reads CASSLGRGNEQFF. The CDR3 DNA is TGTGCCAGCAGCTTGGGTCGGGGGAATGAGCAGTTCTTC.

The genes are TRBV15 and TRBJ1-2; possibly TRBD1 for D (6 bases). Trimming removed 4 bases from V and 2 bases from J, with 14 bases in between. Germline CDR1 is LNHNV and CDR2 is YYDKDF (reference sequence). The CDR3 is 15 amino acids. The CDR3 here is CATSKGATGNYGYTF. The CDR3, as DNA: TGTGCCACCAGCAAAGGAGCTACAGGGAACTATGGCTACACCTTC.

The count of this clone is one. This chain links TRBV13 with TRBJ2-2; 7 nucleotides match TRBD1. V lost 9 bases to trimming and J lost 4 bases; unmatched junction nucleotides: 5. Germline V gene lookup returns CDR1 PRHDT and CDR2 FYEKMQ (reference sequence). This CDR3 comprises 13 residues. CDR3 nucleotides: TGTGCCAGATCGACAGGGACCACCGGGGAGCTGTTTTTT. Its protein product is CARSTGTTGELFF.